This is a list of T cell receptor beta chains from one sample in a study of T cell responses to AZD1222 COVID-19 vaccine. This table comes from immunoSEQ multiplex PCR, and its TCRdb copy is limited to in-frame clones, with some not included. The sample consists of 100,000 or so clones, 92% of them appearing once. The sample was peripheral blood, taken on day 0 of AZD1222 vaccination. The receptor set was obtained from an adult in good health. Both conserved end residues are part of each CDR3. Each record gives: J gene, V gene, CDR3 protein.

TRBJ1-2 | TRBV10-1 | CASSESEGYGYTF
TRBJ1-2 | TRBV19 | CATRDTYGYTF
TRBJ1-5 | TRBV6-5 | CASSYTGSNQPQHF
TRBJ1-6 | TRBV4-1 | CASSQDASPLHF
TRBJ1-3 | TRBV29-1 | CSVEVQDGNTIYF
TRBJ2-3 | TRBV7-3 | CASSLDGRRPDTQYF
TRBJ2-7 | TRBV6-5 | CASRTGLYEQYF
TRBJ1-6 | TRBV6-5 | CASSYSSVRGRLLHF
TRBJ2-5 | TRBV28 | CASGTGSWETQYF
TRBJ1-5 | TRBV19 | CASTGQNNQPQHF
TRBJ2-7 | TRBV7-3 | CASSPGQVIGLKQYF
TRBJ2-3 | TRBV10-2 | CASSGTSGGGTQYF
TRBJ2-7 | TRBV30 | CAWTVGGRTYEQYF
TRBJ2-3 | TRBV28 | CASSHGTHPDTQYF
TRBJ1-2 | TRBV28 | CASSSSMEGGYGYTF
TRBJ1-1 | TRBV6-5 | CASSYLSGNTEAFF
TRBJ2-1 | TRBV7-3 | CASSLNNYNEQFF
TRBJ1-6 | TRBV7-9 | CASSLANSPLHF
TRBJ1-1 | TRBV6-6 | CASIVRNTEAFF
TRBJ2-7 | TRBV6-4 | CASSEHPNSYEQYF
TRBJ1-5 | TRBV28 | CASSLTSGRANQPQHF
TRBJ1-2 | TRBV7-9 | CASSPTGGGQMRLRYGYTF
TRBJ2-2 | TRBV6-5 | CASSSRVAGELFF
TRBJ2-2 | TRBV7-3 | CASSLTIRTGGNGELFF
TRBJ1-4 | TRBV6-5 | CASRTGQGPSEKLFF
TRBJ1-5 | TRBV27 | CASRGQPNQPQHF